Listed here are 16 T cell receptor beta chains from one sample, sequenced in a study of CD8+CD57+ T cells in acquired aplastic anemia. Individuals selected for sequencing had exhibited CD8+CD57+ cell expansion on flow cytometry. Genomic DNA acted as the template from which TCR beta VDJ combination and CDR3 sequence profiling were carried out. TCRdb analysed the reads with MiXCR anew, one entry per CDR3 protein. Among around 500,000 distinct CDR3 sequences listed, around 30% were seen once. Sequences were obtained from sorted CD4+, CD8+, or CD8+CD57+ T cells (not recorded which) from PBMCs. Every receptor here comes from a human donor with aplastic anemia.

A note on this clonotype: This may stem from a read error, because a much larger clone lies one nucleotide away. The V gene is TRBV25-1, the J gene TRBJ2-7; D is perhaps TRBD2 (7 bases). CDR3 length: 15 amino acids. Germline V gene sequence: CDR1 MGHDK, CDR2 SYGVNS. Trimming shortened V by 5 bases and J by 4 bases, and 18 bases separated the two germline ends. The CDR3 DNA sequence: TGTGCCAGCAGTTGCGGGGGCCTGTCGGCTTACGAGCAGTACTTC. As protein: CASSCGGLSAYEQYF.

This clonotype was recorded a few times. The genes are TRBV4-2 and TRBJ2-1; weak D call: TRBD2 (5 bases). Looked up from germline, CDR1 is LGHNA and CDR2 is YNFKEQ. V was trimmed by 0 bases and J by 5 bases, leaving 26 bases between them. This CDR3 spans 20 amino acids. The CDR3 reads CASSQDLVLGGETLHNEQFF. CDR3 DNA: TGTGCCAGCAGCCAAGATCTGGTACTAGGTGGGGAGACCCTCCACAATGAGCAGTTCTTC.

This rearrangement joins TRBV19 to TRBJ2-4, with 8 bases identical to TRBD1. CDR3 size: 14 residues. The ends lost 7 bases at V and 1 base at J; junction bases unmatched: 3. Germline V gene sequence: CDR1 LNHDA, CDR2 SQIVND (reference sequence). In DNA form, the CDR3 reads TGTGCCAGTAAAGGACAGGGTGCCAAAAACATTCAGTACTTC. Translating gives CASKGQGAKNIQYF.

This clonotype was recorded many times. The V gene is TRBV20-1, the J gene TRBJ2-7; D is unresolved. Germline CDR1 is DFQATT and CDR2 is SNEGSKA (reference sequence). The CDR3 is 11 residues long. V shed 4 bases and J shed 6 bases, with 10 bases lying between them. This CDR3 is CSAKLTGEQYF. CDR3 DNA sequence: TGCAGTGCTAAATTAACGGGCGAGCAGTACTTC.

The chain is built from TRBV6-5 and TRBJ1-2; D gene uncertain. V was pared by 0 bases and J by 2 bases, with 7 bases between. The CDR3 length is 14 residues. Germline loops: CDR1 MNHEY, CDR2 SVGAGI. The CDR3 region has the DNA TGTGCCAGCAGTTACTCGTCCAGAAACTATGGCTACACCTTC. This translates into CASSYSSRNYGYTF.

The chain has TRBV20-1 and TRBJ2-1, with D uncertain. The CDR3 totals 13 residues. Trimming left V 0 bases short and J 10 bases short, with 13 bases between. Looked up from germline, CDR1 is DFQATT and CDR2 is SNEGSKA (reference sequence). CDR3 sequence: CSARDELDAEQFF. The CDR3 DNA is TGCAGTGCTAGAGACGAGTTAGACGCCGAGCAGTTCTTC.

This clonotype was seen at least ten times. The chain joins TRBV4-2 to TRBJ2-7; D not resolved. The CDR3 is made up of 14 amino acids. V lost 0 bases and J 2 bases, leaving 8 bases between the germline ends. CDR1 LGHNA and CDR2 YNFKEQ come from the germline V gene. The CDR3 protein is CASSQDLAAYEQYF. Here the CDR3 DNA reads TGTGCCAGCAGCCAAGATCTGGCAGCCTACGAGCAGTACTTC.

In its sample, this clonotype was seen a few times. This chain joins TRBV7-8 and TRBJ2-5, with D tentatively TRBD1 (6 bases). There are 15 residues in the CDR3. Germline V gene sequence: CDR1 SGHVS, CDR2 FQNEAQ. With 1 base removed from V and 4 bases from J, the gap between germline ends came to 13 bases. The CDR3 spells CASSLETGFTETQYF. CDR3 nucleotide sequence: TGTGCCAGCAGCTTAGAAACAGGGTTTACAGAGACCCAGTACTTC.

This chain links TRBV12-5 with TRBJ2-1; D is unclear. The germline CDR1 and CDR2 sequences are LGHNT and FRNRAP. The CDR3 has 12 amino acids. Trimming took 3 bases from V and 6 from J, leaving 6 bases between them. CDR3 in amino acids: CASGFFPNEQFF. The DNA for the CDR3 is TGTGCTAGTGGTTTCTTTCCCAATGAGCAGTTCTTC.

The V and J genes are TRBV9 and TRBJ1-1; unclear D gene. This CDR3 comprises 15 residues. Trimming removed 0 bases from V and 4 bases from J, with 13 bases in between. Germline V gene sequence: CDR1 SGDLS, CDR2 YYNGEE. CDR3 nucleotides: TGTGCCAGCAGCGTAGGGGTCGGGAGAACCACTGAAGCTTTCTTT. It specifies CASSVGVGRTTEAFF.

Only a few counts were recorded for this clonotype. The chain carries TRBV9 and TRBJ1-5; D possibly corresponds to TRBD1 (6 bases). Germline V lookup: CDR1 SGDLS, CDR2 YYNGEE. Trimming took off 4 bases at V and 0 bases at J, with 11 bases between the two ends. The CDR3 is 15 residues long. CDR3 bases: TGTGCCAGCAGCAGGGGGACCGATAGCAATCAGCCCCAGCATTTT. Protein sequence: CASSRGTDSNQPQHF.

The rearrangement links TRBV5-4 to TRBJ2-2, with D unresolved. The V gene lost 2 bases and the J gene lost 1 base, with 9 bases spanning the gap. The germline CDR1 and CDR2 sequences are SGHNT and YYREEE (reference sequence). The CDR3 has 15 residues. The CDR3: CASSFSGVNTGELFF. In DNA form, the CDR3 reads TGTGCCAGCAGCTTCTCTGGCGTGAACACCGGGGAGCTGTTTTTT.

The chain uses TRBV15 and TRBJ2-2; D perhaps matches TRBD2 (6 bases). Germline V gene lookup returns CDR1 LNHNV and CDR2 YYDKDF (reference sequence). This CDR3 spans 15 amino acids. The ends were cut back, 7 bases at V and 4 bases at J, with 16 bases in the middle. DNA for the CDR3: TGTGCCACCAAACCCCGGGGGACCCTCACCGGGGAGCTGTTTTTT. Its protein is CATKPRGTLTGELFF.

This clonotype was seen ten or more times. The chain links TRBV20-1 to TRBJ2-7; D ambiguous. The CDR3 is 12 residues long. In germline, CDR1 is DFQATT, CDR2 SNEGSKA (reference sequence). V gave up 3 bases and J gave up 0 bases, with 6 bases separating them. The CDR3 spells CSASYSSYEQYF. DNA of the CDR3: TGCAGTGCTAGTTACAGCTCCTACGAGCAGTACTTC.

At least ten counts were recorded for this clonotype. This rearrangement joins TRBV10-3 to TRBJ2-7; 7 bases are shared with TRBD1. Trimming cost V 0 bases and J 2 bases; bases outside gene matches: 4. There are 15 residues in the CDR3. CDR1 and CDR2 (germline): ENHRY, SYGVKD. CDR3 coding DNA: TGTGCCATCAGTGAGTCGAGGACAGGTCCCTACGAGCAGTACTTC. Its translation is CAISESRTGPYEQYF.

This clonotype occurred a few times. This CDR3 is CASSSKIAGLEAFF. DNA for the CDR3: TGTGCCAGCAGTTCAAAGATCGCGGGACTTGAAGCTTTCTTT. The V and J genes are TRBV12-3 or TRBV12-4 and TRBJ1-1; perhaps TRBD1 as D (5 bases). V was clipped by 4 bases and J by 7 bases, with 16 bases between them. The CDR3 runs 14 residues.